Following are 17 T cell receptor beta chains from one sample sequenced in a study of T cells expressing NK-cell markers. TCRdb re-called the 5' RACE reads; one entry per CDR3 protein, DNA not given. Recorded here are approximately 380,000 distinct CDR3 sequences; the top ten clones represent roughly 5.4%. Sequenced: blood T cells: a sorted CD56 or NKG2C T cell subset, CD4+ or CD8+ T cells, or bulk PBMC T cells (not recorded which). Receptors were obtained from a man aged 18-75 years in good health.

CDR3 region: CASSQDSGRRDQQFF. V and J are TRBV14 and TRBJ2-1; TCRdb's D gene call, TRBD2, goes unchecked for lack of DNA. This CDR3 has 15 residues. From germline, CDR1 is SGHDN and CDR2 FVKESK.

The rearrangement joins TRBV11-2 to TRBJ2-2. CDR1 is SGHAT, CDR2 FQNNGV, per germline. The CDR3 has 13 residues. CDR3 sequence reads: CALYPVYTGELFF.

This rearrangement joins TRBV9 to TRBJ1-2; the D gene TCRdb calls, TRBD1, cannot be checked with no DNA. This CDR3 region has 15 residues. Germline V gene sequence: CDR1 SGDLS, CDR2 YYNGEE. The CDR3 sequence is CASSVVFQGNYGYTF. Looking up the rest from reference TRBV9 and TRBJ1-2 gives the full variable domain: DSGVTQTPKHLITATGQRVTLRCSPRSGDLSVYWYQQSLDQGLQFLIQYYNGEERAKGNILERFSAQQFPDLHSELNLSSLELGDSALYFCASSVVFQGNYGYTFGSGTRLTVV.

This chain joins TRBV28 and TRBJ2-7; the TCRdb call, TRBD2, lacks DNA for checking. This CDR3 region has 12 residues. Germline CDR1 and CDR2: MDHEN and SYDVKM. CDR3 protein: CASSWTSYEQYF.

CDR3 residues: CSAATGLAGANVLTF. This chain links TRBV20-1 with TRBJ2-6; TCRdb reports TRBD1, a call that lacks DNA to check it against. Germline CDR1 DFQATT, CDR2 SNEGSKA (reference sequence). The CDR3 contains 15 residues.

The J gene is TRBJ2-1, the V gene TRBV20-1; TCRdb's D gene call, TRBD2, goes unchecked for lack of DNA. The CDR3 covers 16 residues. Per germline, CDR1 DFQATT and CDR2 SNEGSKA (reference sequence). This CDR3 reads CSAQSHSGGSYNEQFF.

V gene TRBV29-1 combines with J gene TRBJ1-5. CDR3 length: 12 residues. The germline V gene has CDR1 SQVTM and CDR2 ANQGSEA. Here the CDR3 reads CSAAATGQPQHF. Full variable domain (outside the CDR3, taken from reference TRBV29-1 and TRBJ1-5): SAVISQKPSRDICQRGTSLTIQCQVDSQVTMMFWYRQQPGQSLTLIATANQGSEATYESGFVIDKFPISRPNLTFSTLTVSNMSPEDSSIYLCSAAATGQPQHFGDGTRLSIL.

V usage is TRBV28 and J usage is TRBJ2-2; the D gene TCRdb calls, TRBD1, cannot be checked with no DNA. Germline V gives CDR1 MDHEN, CDR2 SYDVKM. This CDR3 contains 14 residues. The CDR3 sequence is CASNNREWPGELFF.

The CDR3 reads CAKTSGGATDEQFF. The chain has TRBV25-1 and TRBJ2-1; lacking DNA, the TRBD2 call made by TCRdb goes unchecked. This CDR3 region has 14 residues. Per germline, CDR1 MGHDK and CDR2 SYGVNS.

The rearrangement uses TRBV2 and TRBJ1-6. The CDR3 sequence is 14 residues long. Germline CDR1 reads SNHLY; CDR2 reads FYNNEI. The CDR3 region is CASKASSYNSPLHF.

This chain links TRBV5-5 with TRBJ2-7; with no DNA, the TCRdb D assignment of TRBD1 cannot be verified. CDR1 and CDR2 (germline): SGHKS, YYEKEE (reference sequence). This CDR3 has 14 residues. CDR3 loop: CASSLGGDLREQYF.

The chain is built from TRBV6-1 and TRBJ2-1; the D call of TRBD2 rests on TCRdb alone, since no DNA is present to check it. Per the germline V gene, CDR1 is MNHNS and CDR2 is SASEGT. This CDR3 is 15 amino acids long. The chain's CDR3 is CASRLGPSGYNEQFF.

This CDR3 is CASRLRTLDYF. V is TRBV12-3 or TRBV12-4 and J is TRBJ2-3; absent DNA, TCRdb's TRBD1 call cannot be checked. The CDR3 has 11 residues.

This chain uses TRBV12-3 or TRBV12-4 with TRBJ1-1; TCRdb outputs TRBD1, but without DNA this stays unchecked. The CDR3 runs 15 residues. CDR3 amino acids: CASTLIQGANTEAFF.

This chain connects TRBV7-2 to TRBJ1-2; the TCRdb D gene call, TRBD1, has no DNA to confirm it. The CDR3 runs 15 residues. The germline V gene encodes CDR1 SGHTA and CDR2 FQGNSA. The CDR3: CASSLGQSSVYGYTF.

The chain is built from TRBV2 and TRBJ1-1. Per germline, CDR1 SNHLY and CDR2 FYNNEI. The CDR3 is 14 amino acids. The CDR3 reads CASSGVKMSVEAFF.

This chain links TRBV2 with TRBJ2-3; the TCRdb call, TRBD2, lacks DNA for checking. This CDR3 is built from 15 residues. Germline-derived CDR1 and CDR2 are SNHLY and FYNNEI. The CDR3 sequence is CASSDRLAGTDTQYF.